The entry below describes one T cell receptor beta chain. This entry is derived from a study of shared clonotypes between healthy human individuals. TCRdb's table, derived via immunoSEQ multiplex PCR, lists solely in-frame clones and lacks some. This sample has roughly 2.5 million clones, with around 90% found just once. CDR1 is SEHNR, CDR2 FQNEAQ, per germline (reference sequence). Trimming removed 1 base from V and 6 bases from J, with 10 bases in between. The CDR3 loop spans 13 amino acids. This sequence originates from a man younger than 35 in good health. This chain joins TRBV7-9 and TRBJ2-7; D gene ambiguous. The source material was naive CD4+ T cells sorted from blood. Subset noted: CD45RA+ positively selected. The CDR3 loop reads CASSLDLDAEQYF. The CDR3 nucleotides are TGTGCCAGCAGCTTAGATCTGGATGCCGAGCAGTACTTC. Variable domain in full (rest from reference TRBV7-9 and TRBJ2-7): DTGVSQNPRHKITKRGQNVTFRCDPISEHNRLYWYRQTLGQGPEFLTYFQNEAQLEKSRLLSDRFSAERPKGSFSTLEIQRTEQGDSAMYLCASSLDLDAEQYFGPGTRLTVT.